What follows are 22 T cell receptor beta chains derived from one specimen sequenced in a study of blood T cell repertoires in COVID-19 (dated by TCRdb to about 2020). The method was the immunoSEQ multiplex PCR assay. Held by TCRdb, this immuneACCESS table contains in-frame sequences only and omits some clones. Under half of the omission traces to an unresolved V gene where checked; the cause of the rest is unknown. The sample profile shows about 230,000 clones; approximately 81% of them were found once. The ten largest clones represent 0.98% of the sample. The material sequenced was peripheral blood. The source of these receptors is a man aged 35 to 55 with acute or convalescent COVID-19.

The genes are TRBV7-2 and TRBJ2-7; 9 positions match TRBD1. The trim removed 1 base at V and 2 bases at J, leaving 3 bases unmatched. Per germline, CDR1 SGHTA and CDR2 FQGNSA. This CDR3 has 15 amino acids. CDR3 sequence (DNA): TGTGCCAGCAGCTTAGACAGGGGGCTCACCTACGAGCAGTACTTC. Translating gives CASSLDRGLTYEQYF.

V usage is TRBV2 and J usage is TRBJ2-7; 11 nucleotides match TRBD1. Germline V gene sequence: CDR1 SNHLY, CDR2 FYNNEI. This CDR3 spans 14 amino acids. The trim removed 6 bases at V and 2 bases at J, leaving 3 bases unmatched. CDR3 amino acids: CASRPGQGAYEQYF. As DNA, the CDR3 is TGTGCCAGCAGGCCGGGACAGGGGGCCTACGAGCAGTACTTC.

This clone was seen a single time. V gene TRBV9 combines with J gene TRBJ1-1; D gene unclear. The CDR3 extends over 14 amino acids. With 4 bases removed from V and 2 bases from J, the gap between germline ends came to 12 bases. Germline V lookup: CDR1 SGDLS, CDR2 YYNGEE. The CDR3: CASSFSDSNTEAFF. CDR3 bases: TGTGCCAGCAGCTTCTCTGACTCTAACACTGAAGCTTTCTTT.

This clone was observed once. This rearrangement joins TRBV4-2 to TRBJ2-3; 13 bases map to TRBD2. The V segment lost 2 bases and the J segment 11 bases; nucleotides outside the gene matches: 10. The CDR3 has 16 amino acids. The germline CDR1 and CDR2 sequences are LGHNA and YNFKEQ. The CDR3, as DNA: TGTGCCAGCAGCCAAACACTAGCGGGGGGGCCAAAACGGCAGTATTTT. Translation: CASSQTLAGGPKRQYF.

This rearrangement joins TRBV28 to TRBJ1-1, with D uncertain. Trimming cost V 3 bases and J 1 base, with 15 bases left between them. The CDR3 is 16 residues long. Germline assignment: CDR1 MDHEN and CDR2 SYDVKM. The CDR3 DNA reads TGTGCCAGCAGTTTGGTCTTCTCCCCGGGGAACACTGAAGCTTTCTTT. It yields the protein CASSLVFSPGNTEAFF.

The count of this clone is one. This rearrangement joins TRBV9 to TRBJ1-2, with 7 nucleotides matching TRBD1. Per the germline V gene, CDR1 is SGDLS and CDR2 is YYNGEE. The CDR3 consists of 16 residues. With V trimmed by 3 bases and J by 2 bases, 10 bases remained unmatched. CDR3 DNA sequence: TGTGCCAGCAGCGGGTTCTCACAGGGGTCAAACTATGGCTACACCTTC. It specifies CASSGFSQGSNYGYTF.

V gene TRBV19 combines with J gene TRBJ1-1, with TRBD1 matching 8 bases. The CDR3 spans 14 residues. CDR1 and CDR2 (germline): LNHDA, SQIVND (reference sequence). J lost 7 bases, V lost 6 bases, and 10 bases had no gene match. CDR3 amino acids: CASSAAGGVGEAFF. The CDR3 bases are TGTGCCAGTAGCGCGGCAGGGGGCGTGGGTGAAGCTTTCTTT.

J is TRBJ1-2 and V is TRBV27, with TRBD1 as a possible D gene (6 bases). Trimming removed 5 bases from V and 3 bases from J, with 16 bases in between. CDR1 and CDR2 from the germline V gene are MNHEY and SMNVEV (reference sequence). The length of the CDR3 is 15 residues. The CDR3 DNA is TGTGCCAGCAGTCCCCAACGGACAGACCACTATGGCTACACCTTC. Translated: CASSPQRTDHYGYTF.

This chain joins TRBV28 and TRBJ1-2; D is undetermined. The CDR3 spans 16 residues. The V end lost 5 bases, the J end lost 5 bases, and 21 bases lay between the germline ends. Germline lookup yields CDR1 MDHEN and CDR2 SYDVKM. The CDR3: CASSVRGTLSPYGYTF. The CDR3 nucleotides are TGTGCCAGCAGTGTCCGCGGCACCCTTTCCCCTTATGGCTACACCTTC.

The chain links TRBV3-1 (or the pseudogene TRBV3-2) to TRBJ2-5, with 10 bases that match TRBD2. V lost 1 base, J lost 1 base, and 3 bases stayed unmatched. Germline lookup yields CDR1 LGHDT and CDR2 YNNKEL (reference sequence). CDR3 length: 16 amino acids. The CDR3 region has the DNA TGTGCCAGCAGCCAAGTAGCGGGGGGACTCCAAGAGACCCAGTACTTC. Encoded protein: CASSQVAGGLQETQYF.

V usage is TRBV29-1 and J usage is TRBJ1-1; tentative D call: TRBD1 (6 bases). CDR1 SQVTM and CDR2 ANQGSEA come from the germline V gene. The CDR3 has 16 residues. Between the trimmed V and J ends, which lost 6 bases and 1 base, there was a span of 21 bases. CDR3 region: CSVGRLNRVGNTEAFF. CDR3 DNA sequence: TGCAGCGTCGGAAGATTGAACAGGGTCGGGAACACTGAAGCTTTCTTT. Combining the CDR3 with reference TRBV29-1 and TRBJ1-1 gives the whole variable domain SAVISQKPSRDICQRGTSLTIQCQVDSQVTMMFWYRQQPGQSLTLIATANQGSEATYESGFVIDKFPISRPNLTFSTLTVSNMSPEDSSIYLCSVGRLNRVGNTEAFFGQGTRLTVV.

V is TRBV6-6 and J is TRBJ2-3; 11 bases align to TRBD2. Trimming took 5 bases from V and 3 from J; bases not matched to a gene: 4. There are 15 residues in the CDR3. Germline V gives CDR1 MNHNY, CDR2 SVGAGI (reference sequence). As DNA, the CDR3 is TGTGCCAGCAGTACCGGGACTAGCGGTACAGATACGCAGTATTTT. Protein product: CASSTGTSGTDTQYF.

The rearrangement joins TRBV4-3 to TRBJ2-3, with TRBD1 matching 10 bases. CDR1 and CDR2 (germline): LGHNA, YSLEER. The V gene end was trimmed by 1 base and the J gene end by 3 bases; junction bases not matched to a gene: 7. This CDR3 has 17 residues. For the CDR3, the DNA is TGCGCCAGCAGCCAAGCGGAACCGGGACAGGGGACAGATACGCAGTATTTT. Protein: CASSQAEPGQGTDTQYF.

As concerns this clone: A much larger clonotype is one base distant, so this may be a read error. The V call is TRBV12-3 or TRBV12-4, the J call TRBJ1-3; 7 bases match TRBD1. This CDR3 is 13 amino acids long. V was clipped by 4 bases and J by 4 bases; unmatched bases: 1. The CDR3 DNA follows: TGTGCCAGCAGTTCGGGACAGGGAAACACCATATATTTT. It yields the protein CASSSGQGNTIYF.

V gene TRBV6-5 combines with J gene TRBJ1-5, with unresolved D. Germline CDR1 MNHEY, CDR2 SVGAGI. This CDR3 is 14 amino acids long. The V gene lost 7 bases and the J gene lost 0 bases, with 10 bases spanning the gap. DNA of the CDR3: TGTGCCAGCACTCAGAACCCTAGCAATCAGCCCCAGCATTTT. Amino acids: CASTQNPSNQPQHF.

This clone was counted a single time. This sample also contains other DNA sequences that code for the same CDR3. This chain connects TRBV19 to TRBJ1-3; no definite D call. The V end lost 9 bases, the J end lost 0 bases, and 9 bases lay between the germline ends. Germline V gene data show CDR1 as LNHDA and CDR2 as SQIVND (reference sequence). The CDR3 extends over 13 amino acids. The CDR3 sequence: CASFGFSGNTIYF. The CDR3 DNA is TGTGCCAGCTTCGGTTTCTCTGGAAACACCATATATTTT.

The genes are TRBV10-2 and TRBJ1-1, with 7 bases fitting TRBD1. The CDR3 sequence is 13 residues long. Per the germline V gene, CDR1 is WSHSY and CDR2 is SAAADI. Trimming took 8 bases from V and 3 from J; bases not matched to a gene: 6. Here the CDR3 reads CASEDRSYTEAFF. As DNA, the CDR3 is TGCGCCAGCGAGGACAGGTCCTACACTGAAGCTTTCTTT.

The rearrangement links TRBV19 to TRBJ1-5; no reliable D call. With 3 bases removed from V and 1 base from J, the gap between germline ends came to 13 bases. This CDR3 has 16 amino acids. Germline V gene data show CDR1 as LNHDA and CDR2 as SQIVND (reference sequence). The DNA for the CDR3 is TGTGCCAGTAGTATTATGTCAGACTTAAGCAATCAGCCCCAGCATTTT. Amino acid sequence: CASSIMSDLSNQPQHF. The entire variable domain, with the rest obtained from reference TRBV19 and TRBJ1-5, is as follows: DGGITQSPKYLFRKEGQNVTLSCEQNLNHDAMYWYRQDPGQGLRLIYYSQIVNDFQKGDIAEGYSVSREKKESFPLTVTSAQKNPTAFYLCASSIMSDLSNQPQHFGDGTRLSIL.

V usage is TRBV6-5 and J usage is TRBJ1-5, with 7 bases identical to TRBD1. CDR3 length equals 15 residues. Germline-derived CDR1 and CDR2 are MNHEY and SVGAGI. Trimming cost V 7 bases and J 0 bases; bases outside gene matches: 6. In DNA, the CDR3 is TGTGCCAGCACCTGGACAGGAGTTAGCAATCAGCCCCAGCATTTT. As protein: CASTWTGVSNQPQHF.

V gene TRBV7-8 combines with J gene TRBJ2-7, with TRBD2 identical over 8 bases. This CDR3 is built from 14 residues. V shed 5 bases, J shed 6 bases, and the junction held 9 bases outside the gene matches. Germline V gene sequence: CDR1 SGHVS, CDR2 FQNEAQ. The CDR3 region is CASSPSGGPGEQYF. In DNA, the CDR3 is TGTGCCAGCAGCCCGAGCGGGGGACCTGGCGAGCAGTACTTC.

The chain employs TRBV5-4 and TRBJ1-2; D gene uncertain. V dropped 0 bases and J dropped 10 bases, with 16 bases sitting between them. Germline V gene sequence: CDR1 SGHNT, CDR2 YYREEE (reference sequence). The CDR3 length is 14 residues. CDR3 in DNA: TGTGCCAGCAGCTTGGCCCCTACAGACACTCTCTACACCTTC. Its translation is CASSLAPTDTLYTF.

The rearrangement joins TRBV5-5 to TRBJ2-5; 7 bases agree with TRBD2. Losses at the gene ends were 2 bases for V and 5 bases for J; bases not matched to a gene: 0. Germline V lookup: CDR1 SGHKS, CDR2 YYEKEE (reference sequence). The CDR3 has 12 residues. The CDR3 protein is CASSFGGETQYF. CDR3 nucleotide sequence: TGTGCCAGCAGCTTCGGGGGGGAGACCCAGTACTTC.